The 22 T cell receptor beta chains below come from one sample, sequenced in a study of PD-1 blockade in classical Hodgkin lymphoma. Sequencing used immunoSEQ multiplex PCR; TCRdb keeps in-frame clones, though not all of them. This table has roughly 30,000 clones, around four fifths appearing once. Time point given: cycle 4 day 1 (C4D1), after six to seven weeks of nivolumab. All trial patients relapsed after autologous stem cell transplantation. Starting with thawed PBMCs, CD4+ T cells were purified by magnetic negative selection. Sequenced here: CD4+ T cells from blood, sampled before the fourth cycle of nivolumab. All receptors come from a human donor with classical Hodgkin lymphoma.

The V call is TRBV11-2, the J call TRBJ2-7; possibly TRBD1 for D (6 bases). CDR1 is SGHAT, CDR2 FQNNGV, per germline. Trimming took off 5 bases at V and 4 bases at J, with 15 bases between the two ends. The CDR3 has 14 amino acids. DNA of the CDR3: TGTGCCAGCAGCGCCTACCAGGGGTGGTACGAGCAGTACTTC. It codes for CASSAYQGWYEQYF. Based on the CDR3 plus reference TRBV11-2 and TRBJ2-7, the full variable domain is EAGVAQSPRYKIIEKRQSVAFWCNPISGHATLYWYQQILGQGPKLLIQFQNNGVVDDSQLPKDRFSAERLKGVDSTLKIQPAKLEDSAVYLCASSAYQGWYEQYFGPGTRLTVT.

This clone was recorded only once. The genes are TRBV30 and TRBJ1-2; maybe TRBD1 (6 bases). V dropped 1 base and J dropped 8 bases, with 8 bases sitting between them. Germline values: CDR1 GTSNPN, CDR2 SVGIG (reference sequence). The CDR3 runs 11 residues. The CDR3 loop is CAWSDREGYTF. DNA of the CDR3: TGTGCCTGGAGTGACAGGGAGGGCTACACCTTC.

The rearrangement joins TRBV14 to TRBJ1-5, with D uncertain. From germline, CDR1 is SGHDN and CDR2 FVKESK. V was trimmed by 5 bases and J by 4 bases, leaving 9 bases between them. This CDR3 has 13 residues. The CDR3 DNA sequence: TGTGCCAGCAGCTACCTAAGAAATCAGCCCCAGCATTTT. Protein: CASSYLRNQPQHF.

The gene calls are TRBV19 and TRBJ2-4; the match to TRBD2 covers 7 bases. Germline V gene sequence: CDR1 LNHDA, CDR2 SQIVND (reference sequence). Trimming cost V 6 bases and J 2 bases; bases outside gene matches: 7. The CDR3 totals 15 residues. The CDR3 nucleotides read TGTGCCAGTAGGGGCGCGGGGGAGTCCAAAAACATTCAGTACTTC. Translation gives CASRGAGESKNIQYF.

V gene TRBV18 combines with J gene TRBJ2-5; TRBD1 is a possible D gene (5 bases). CDR1 is KGHSH, CDR2 LQKENI, per germline. Trimming took off 3 bases at V and 3 bases at J, with 11 bases between the two ends. This CDR3 has 14 amino acids. The CDR3: CASSPAGMEETQYF. The CDR3 DNA sequence: TGTGCCAGCTCACCGGCAGGGATGGAAGAGACCCAGTACTTC.

CDR3 DNA sequence: TGCAGCGTTGACAGGCGGGGGACGGAACCCTATACGCAGTATTTT. Translating it yields CSVDRRGTEPYTQYF. The rearrangement links TRBV29-1 to TRBJ2-3; 7 bases match TRBD2. From germline, CDR1 is SQVTM and CDR2 ANQGSEA. The CDR3 covers 15 residues. V gave up 3 bases and J gave up 7 bases; unmatched junction bases: 13.

This chain links TRBV7-2 with TRBJ1-5; possible D gene TRBD1, 6 bases. CDR3 length: 13 amino acids. V was pared by 2 bases and J by 7 bases, with 9 bases between. The V gene's germline CDR1 is SGHTA and CDR2 FQGNSA. In nucleotides, the CDR3 is TGTGCCAGCAGCTTAAGGGGGAAACAGCCCCAGCATTTT. Translated, it gives CASSLRGKQPQHF.

The chain uses TRBV4-2 and TRBJ1-5, with TRBD1 matching over 9 bases. The CDR3 runs to 15 residues. Germline V gene data show CDR1 as LGHNA and CDR2 as YNFKEQ. J was trimmed by 7 bases and V by 4 bases; bases with no gene match: 8. The chain's CDR3 is CASSLRTGAGQPQHF. The CDR3, as DNA: TGTGCCAGCAGCCTAAGGACAGGGGCGGGGCAGCCCCAGCATTTT.

This chain uses TRBV5-6 with TRBJ2-2; D unclear. Germline V gene sequence: CDR1 SGHDT, CDR2 YYEEEE. CDR3 length: 15 amino acids. V dropped 4 bases and J dropped 1 base, with 11 bases sitting between them. CDR3 protein: CASSPVGLNTGELFF. For the CDR3, the DNA is TGTGCCAGCAGCCCAGTCGGGTTGAACACCGGGGAGCTGTTTTTT. Full variable domain (rest looked up from reference TRBV5-6 and TRBJ2-2): DAGVTQSPTHLIKTRGQQVTLRCSPKSGHDTVSWYQQALGQGPQFIFQYYEEEERQRGNFPDRFSGHQFPNYSSELNVNALLLGDSALYLCASSPVGLNTGELFFGEGSRLTVL.

The genes are TRBV4-2 and TRBJ1-4, with D unresolved. V was clipped by 0 bases and J by 4 bases, with 6 bases between them. The length of the CDR3 is 14 residues. Germline V gene lookup returns CDR1 LGHNA and CDR2 YNFKEQ. In DNA form, the CDR3 reads TGTGCCAGCAGCCAAGACTGGGATAATGAAAAACTGTTTTTT. Protein product: CASSQDWDNEKLFF.

The gene calls are TRBV4-3 and TRBJ2-7; 10 bases map to TRBD2. This CDR3 is built from 15 residues. The V segment lost 4 bases and the J segment 0 bases; nucleotides outside the gene matches: 3. Germline V lookup: CDR1 LGHNA, CDR2 YSLEER. CDR3 sequence: CASSLAGGLSYEQYF. For the CDR3, the DNA is TGCGCCAGCAGCCTAGCGGGGGGCCTCTCCTACGAGCAGTACTTC.

The chain recombines TRBV11-3 with TRBJ2-3, with 8 positions matching TRBD1. J was trimmed by 3 bases and V by 5 bases; bases with no gene match: 4. Looked up from germline, CDR1 is SGHNT and CDR2 is YENEEA. This CDR3 spans 14 amino acids. CDR3 sequence (DNA): TGTGCCAGCAGCCAATGGACAGGGACAGATACGCAGTATTTT. This encodes CASSQWTGTDTQYF.

This clone was detected a few times. This chain connects TRBV6-4 to TRBJ1-6; the D gene is possibly TRBD1 (5 bases). Trimming stripped 3 bases from V and 7 bases from J, with 13 bases between. The CDR3 runs 15 residues. Germline V lookup: CDR1 MRHNA, CDR2 SNTAGT. This CDR3 is CASSEFGTGNSPLHF. CDR3 DNA sequence: TGTGCCAGCAGTGAATTCGGGACGGGCAATTCACCCCTCCACTTT.

The chain combines TRBV11-3 with TRBJ2-5; the D gene is possibly TRBD1 (6 bases). Germline CDR1 is SGHNT and CDR2 is YENEEA. This CDR3 region has 14 residues. Between the trimmed V and J ends, which lost 4 bases and 1 base, there was a span of 10 bases. CDR3 loop: CASSSGTSQETQYF. The CDR3 region has the DNA TGTGCCAGCAGCTCCGGGACATCCCAAGAGACCCAGTACTTC.

V is TRBV7-6 and J is TRBJ1-1; tentatively, D is TRBD1 (6 bases). The germline V gene encodes CDR1 SGHVS and CDR2 FNYEAQ. V was clipped by 6 bases and J by 3 bases, with 14 bases between them. The CDR3 length is 14 residues. The CDR3: CASSYSDRYTEAFF. As DNA, the CDR3 is TGTGCCAGCAGTTACTCGGACAGATACACTGAAGCTTTCTTT.

The chain combines TRBV7-8 with TRBJ1-4; TRBD1 matches 11 bases. The V gene's germline CDR1 is SGHVS and CDR2 FQNEAQ. The CDR3 has 16 residues. Unmatched junction bases numbered 4, after V lost 5 bases and J lost 2 bases. The CDR3 sequence is CASSQDRGPTNEKLFF. The CDR3 DNA reads as TGTGCCAGCAGCCAGGACAGGGGGCCGACTAATGAAAAACTGTTTTTT.

This clone was detected a few times. The chain recombines TRBV7-9 with TRBJ1-2; D call uncertain. The CDR3 has 13 amino acids. Germline CDR1 and CDR2: SEHNR and FQNEAQ (reference sequence). V was cut by 5 bases and J by 8 bases, with 15 bases left in between. CDR3 amino acids: CASSPIASGGYTF. The DNA of the CDR3 is TGTGCCAGCAGCCCTATTGCCTCTGGGGGCTACACCTTC.

The V gene is TRBV6-5, the J gene TRBJ1-1; TRBD1 aligns across 7 bases. Germline CDR1 reads MNHEY; CDR2 reads SVGAGI. J lost 1 base, V lost 6 bases, and 2 bases had no gene match. The CDR3 loop spans 13 amino acids. CDR3 coding DNA: TGTGCCAGCAGCTGGGACAGGAACACTGAAGCTTTCTTT. As protein: CASSWDRNTEAFF.

V and J are TRBV5-4 and TRBJ2-7; 7 nucleotides match TRBD2. The ends lost 3 bases at V and 0 bases at J; junction bases unmatched: 15. This CDR3 has 18 amino acids. Germline CDR1 SGHNT, CDR2 YYREEE (reference sequence). CDR3 bases: TGTGCCAGCAGCTCTGCGGGACTACTCAATTTCAGCTCCTACGAGCAGTACTTC. Translated: CASSSAGLLNFSSYEQYF.

The chain joins TRBV7-2 to TRBJ2-7; the D gene is possibly TRBD2 (5 bases). Trimming removed 2 bases from V and 2 bases from J, with 16 bases in between. The CDR3 extends over 16 amino acids. The germline CDR1 and CDR2 sequences are SGHTA and FQGNSA. CDR3 DNA sequence: TGTGCCAGCAGCTTAAGTGGGAGTTCCCCGACCTACGAGCAGTACTTC. It encodes CASSLSGSSPTYEQYF.

The V gene is TRBV4-2, the J gene TRBJ2-7; TRBD2 agrees at 10 bases. CDR1 LGHNA and CDR2 YNFKEQ come from the germline V gene. V shed 4 bases and J 0 bases; nucleotides not matched to a gene: 3. This CDR3 comprises 15 residues. The CDR3 reads CASSPLAGASYEQYF. DNA of the CDR3: TGTGCCAGCAGCCCCCTAGCGGGGGCCTCCTACGAGCAGTACTTC.

This clone was picked up one time. The chain carries TRBV7-9 and TRBJ2-5, with TRBD2 matching over 8 bases. This CDR3 is 15 amino acids long. Germline CDR1 reads SEHNR; CDR2 reads FQNEAQ (reference sequence). V gave up 4 bases and J gave up 5 bases; unmatched junction bases: 9. The CDR3 DNA follows: TGTGCCAGCAGCTCCCCCGCCGGGGGGGCGGAGACCCAGTACTTC. Protein sequence: CASSSPAGGAETQYF.